A single TCR beta chain is shown here with its context. The antigen remains unidentified. This specimen belongs to a study of cytomegalovirus exposure and HLA in healthy donors. This CDR3 comprises 15 residues. The germline gives CDR1 SGHTA, CDR2 FQGTGA. V dropped 5 bases and J dropped 0 bases, with 11 bases sitting between them. 60 Vbeta and 13 Jbeta primers were used in PCR. Clones were read by immunoSEQ multiplex PCR, and TCRdb kept only the in-frame ones, dropping some. The sample shows roughly 230,000 clones, over 75% of them seen only once. Unrecorded immune exposures were likely, despite nominal health at sampling. General study points: TCR beta V- and J-gene trimming, according to a later analysis, was linked to a missense DCLRE1C variant. The authors later found HLA-associated TCR beta chains more clonally expanded than equally common others. Productive status was seen about 87% or about 30% of the time for most TCR beta V segments in an earlier analysis.

The chain couples TRBV7-3 to TRBJ2-1; tentatively, D is TRBD1 (6 bases). This clonotype was obtained from a boy younger than 18 in good health and CMV-seronegative. Sequencing was performed on PBMCs. The CDR3 DNA reads TGTGCCAGCAGCCAGGGGTTAACCTCCTACAATGAGCAGTTCTTC. This translates into CASSQGLTSYNEQFF.